This TCR beta chain came from a study of CD8+ T cells in alopecia areata. Study-wide results and limits: Normal skin's resident alphabeta T cells are also sequenced in scalp samples.

Peripheral blood samples and lesional scalp punch biopsies were obtained from alopecia areata patients. Following extraction, RNA underwent reverse transcription to cDNA, which served as the sequencing template. Only in-frame clones appear in the TCRdb table, and some are missing; sequencing was by immunoSEQ multiplex PCR. Of some 170,000 clones detected, less than 75% appear once; the ten largest clones hold over 10%. Germline CDR1 is MGHRA and CDR2 is YSYEKL. The CDR3 spans 17 residues. The trim removed 0 bases at V and 5 bases at J, leaving 9 bases unmatched. This clone was seen just once. The target antigen is unknown.

This chain connects TRBV4-1 to TRBJ2-3; 9 nucleotides agree with TRBD2. This sequence originates from a human donor with alopecia areata. The sequenced sample was CD8+ T cells sorted from blood, obtained at week 0. DNA of the CDR3: TGCGCCAGCAGCCAAGATCGGCTAGCGGGGACCATAGATACGCAGTATTTT. Translating it yields CASSQDRLAGTIDTQYF.